The 5 T cell receptor beta chains presented below share a single source sample, sequenced in a study of blood T cell repertoires in COVID-19. Data came from immunoSEQ multiplex PCR; TCRdb stores just in-frame clones and leaves some out. The sample has 43,000 or so clones, over 75% seen once. Specimen: peripheral blood. These receptors came from a woman in her sixties or seventies with acute or convalescent COVID-19.

V gene TRBV29-1 combines with J gene TRBJ1-2; 7 bases fit TRBD1. Per the germline V gene, CDR1 is SQVTM and CDR2 is ANQGSEA. The CDR3 is made up of 17 amino acids. Trimming cost V 6 bases and J 1 base; bases outside gene matches: 17. CDR3 DNA: TGCAGCGTAGGTAAATCGGCCCCCGGGACAGATAACTATGGCTACACCTTC. Protein: CSVGKSAPGTDNYGYTF.

The V gene is TRBV3-1 (or the pseudogene TRBV3-2), the J gene TRBJ2-1, with no clear D. Germline values: CDR1 LGHDT, CDR2 YNNKEL (reference sequence). The CDR3 has 14 residues. Trimming stripped 0 bases from V and 2 bases from J, with 5 bases between. The CDR3 DNA reads as TGTGCCAGCAGCCAAGATAACACCTACAATGAGCAGTTCTTC. It specifies CASSQDNTYNEQFF.

The chain has TRBV7-8 and TRBJ1-2, with D uncertain. V lost 2 bases and J lost 3, with 13 bases in between. The CDR3 loop spans 15 amino acids. The V gene's germline CDR1 is SGHVS and CDR2 FQNEAQ. The CDR3 nucleotides read TGTGCCAGCAGCTTACGTACAGCCTCCGACTATGGCTACACCTTC. Protein: CASSLRTASDYGYTF.

For the CDR3, the DNA is TGTGCCAGCAGTCGCGTTGGGGGGGATAAGACCCAGTACTTC. Translating gives CASSRVGGDKTQYF. This chain links TRBV7-9 with TRBJ2-5; 7 bases map to TRBD2. The CDR3 loop spans 14 amino acids. The germline V gene has CDR1 SEHNR and CDR2 FQNEAQ (reference sequence). V shed 6 bases and J 6 bases; nucleotides not matched to a gene: 10.

The gene calls are TRBV19 and TRBJ1-4; 7 nucleotides agree with TRBD1. Per germline, CDR1 LNHDA and CDR2 SQIVND (reference sequence). J gave up 6 bases and V 0 bases, and 7 bases lay outside the gene matches. The CDR3 consists of 16 residues. The CDR3 DNA reads as TGTGCCAGTAGTATAGATGACGGGACAGTATATGAAAAACTGTTTTTT. Translating gives CASSIDDGTVYEKLFF.